This T cell receptor (beta chain) originates from a study of blood T cell repertoires in COVID-19. The CDR3 totals 11 residues. Germline V gene sequence: CDR1 MDHEN, CDR2 SYDVKM. Trimming took off 3 bases at V and 3 bases at J, with 3 bases between the two ends. This clone was seen at least ten times. In the original workflow: Researchers report that nucleated cell counts were estimated from reference gene primer amplification. Sequencing was performed with immunoSEQ multiplex PCR; in TCRdb, only in-frame clones are kept and a portion is missing. Clone size and V and J calls were adopted from that table, with D and trimming inferred from the DNA. The repertoire includes roughly 77,000 clones, 90% of them detected once, and roughly 6.3% sits in the top ten.

This rearrangement joins TRBV28 to TRBJ2-7, with no clear D. The sequence derives from a woman aged 80 or over with active COVID-19. The sequenced sample was peripheral blood. The CDR3 sequence: CASSFNYEQYF. Here the CDR3 DNA reads TGTGCCAGCAGTTTCAACTACGAGCAGTACTTC.